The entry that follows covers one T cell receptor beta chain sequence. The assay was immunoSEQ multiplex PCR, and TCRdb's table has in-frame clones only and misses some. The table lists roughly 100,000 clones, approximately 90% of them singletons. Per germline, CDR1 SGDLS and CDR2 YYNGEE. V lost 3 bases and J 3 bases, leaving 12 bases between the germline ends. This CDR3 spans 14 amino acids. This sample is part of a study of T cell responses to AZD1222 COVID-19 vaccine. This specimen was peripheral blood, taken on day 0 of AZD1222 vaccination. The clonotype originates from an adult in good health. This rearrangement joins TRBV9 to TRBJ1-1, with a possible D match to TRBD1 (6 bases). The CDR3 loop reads CASSAGTRDTEAFF. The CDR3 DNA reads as TGTGCCAGCAGCGCGGGGACACGGGACACTGAAGCTTTCTTT.